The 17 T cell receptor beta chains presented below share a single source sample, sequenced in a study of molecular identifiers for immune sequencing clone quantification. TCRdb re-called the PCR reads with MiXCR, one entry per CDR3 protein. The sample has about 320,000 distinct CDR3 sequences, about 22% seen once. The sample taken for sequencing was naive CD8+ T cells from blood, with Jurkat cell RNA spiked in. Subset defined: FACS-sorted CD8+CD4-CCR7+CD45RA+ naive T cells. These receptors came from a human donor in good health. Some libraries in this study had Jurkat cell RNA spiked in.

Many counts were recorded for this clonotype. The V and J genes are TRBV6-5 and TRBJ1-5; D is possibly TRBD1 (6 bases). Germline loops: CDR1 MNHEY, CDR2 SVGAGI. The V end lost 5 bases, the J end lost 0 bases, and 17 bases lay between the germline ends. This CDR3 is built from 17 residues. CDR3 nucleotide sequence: TGTGCCAGCAGTCCCTCCGGGGGCGGCTATAGCAATCAGCCCCAGCATTTT. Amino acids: CASSPSGGGYSNQPQHF.

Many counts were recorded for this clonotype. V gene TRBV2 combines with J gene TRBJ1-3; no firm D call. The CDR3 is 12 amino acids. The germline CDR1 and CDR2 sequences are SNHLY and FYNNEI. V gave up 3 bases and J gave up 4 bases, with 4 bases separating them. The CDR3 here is CASSDGGNTIYF. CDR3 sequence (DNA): TGTGCCAGCAGTGACGGAGGAAACACCATATATTTT.

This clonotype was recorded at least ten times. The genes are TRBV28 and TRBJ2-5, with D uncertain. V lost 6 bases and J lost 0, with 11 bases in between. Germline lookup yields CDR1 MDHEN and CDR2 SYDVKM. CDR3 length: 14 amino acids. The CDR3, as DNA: TGTGCCAGCAGCCATTACGAGGACCAAGAGACCCAGTACTTC. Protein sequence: CASSHYEDQETQYF. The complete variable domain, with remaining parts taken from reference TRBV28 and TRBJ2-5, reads DVKVTQSSRYLVKRTGEKVFLECVQDMDHENMFWYRQDPGLGLRLIYFSYDVKMKEKGDIPEGYSVSREKKERFSLILESASTNQTSMYLCASSHYEDQETQYFGPGTRLLVL.

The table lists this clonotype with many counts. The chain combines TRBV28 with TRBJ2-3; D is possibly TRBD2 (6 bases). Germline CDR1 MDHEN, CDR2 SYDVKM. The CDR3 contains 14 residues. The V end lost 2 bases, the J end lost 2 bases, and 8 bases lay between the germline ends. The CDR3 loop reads CASSLTGATDTQYF. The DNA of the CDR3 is TGTGCCAGCAGTTTAACGGGAGCCACAGATACGCAGTATTTT.

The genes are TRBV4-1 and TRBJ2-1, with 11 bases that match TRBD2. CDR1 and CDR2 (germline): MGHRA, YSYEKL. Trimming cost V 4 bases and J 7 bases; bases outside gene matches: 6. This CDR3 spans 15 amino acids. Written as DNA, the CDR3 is TGCGCCAGCAGCCGTGAGGCTAGCGGGGGGAATGAGCAGTTCTTC. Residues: CASSREASGGNEQFF.

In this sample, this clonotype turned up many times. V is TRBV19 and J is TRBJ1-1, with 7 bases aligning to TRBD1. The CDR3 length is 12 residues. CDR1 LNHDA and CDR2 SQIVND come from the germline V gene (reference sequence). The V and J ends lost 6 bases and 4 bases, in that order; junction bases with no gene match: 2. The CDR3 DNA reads TGTGCCAGTAGATCAGGGGGCACTGAAGCTTTCTTT. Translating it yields CASRSGGTEAFF.

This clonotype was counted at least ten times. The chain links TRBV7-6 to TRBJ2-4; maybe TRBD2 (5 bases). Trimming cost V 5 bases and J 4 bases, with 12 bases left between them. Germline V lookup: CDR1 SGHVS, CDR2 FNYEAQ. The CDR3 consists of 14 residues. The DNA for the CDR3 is TGTGCCAGCAGCCCGGCGGGTTCAAAAAACATTCAGTACTTC. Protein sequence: CASSPAGSKNIQYF.

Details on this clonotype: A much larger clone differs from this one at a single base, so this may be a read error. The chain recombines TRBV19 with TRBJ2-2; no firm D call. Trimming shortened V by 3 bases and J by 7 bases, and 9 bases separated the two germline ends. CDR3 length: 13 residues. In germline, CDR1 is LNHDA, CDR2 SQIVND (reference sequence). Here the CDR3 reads CASSMGFGGELFF. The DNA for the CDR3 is TGTGCCAGTAGTATGGGGTTCGGCGGGGAGCTGTTTTTT.

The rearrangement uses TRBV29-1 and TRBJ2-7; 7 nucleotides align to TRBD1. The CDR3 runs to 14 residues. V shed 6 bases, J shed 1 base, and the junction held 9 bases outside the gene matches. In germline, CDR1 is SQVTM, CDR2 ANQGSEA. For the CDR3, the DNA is TGCAGCGTGCGAACAGACAGGGCTTCCTACGAGCAGTACTTC. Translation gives CSVRTDRASYEQYF.

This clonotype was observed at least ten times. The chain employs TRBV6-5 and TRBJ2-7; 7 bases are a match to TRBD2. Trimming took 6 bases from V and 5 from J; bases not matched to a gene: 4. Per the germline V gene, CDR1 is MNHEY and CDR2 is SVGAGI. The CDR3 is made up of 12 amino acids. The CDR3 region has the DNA TGTGCCAGCAGCGGGGGGTACCACGAGCAGTACTTC. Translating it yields CASSGGYHEQYF.

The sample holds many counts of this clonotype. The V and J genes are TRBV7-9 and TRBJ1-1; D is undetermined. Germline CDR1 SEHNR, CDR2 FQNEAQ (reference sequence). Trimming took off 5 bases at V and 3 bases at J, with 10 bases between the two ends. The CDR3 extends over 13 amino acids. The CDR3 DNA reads TGTGCCAGCAGCCCAGCGGTATACACTGAAGCTTTCTTT. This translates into CASSPAVYTEAFF.

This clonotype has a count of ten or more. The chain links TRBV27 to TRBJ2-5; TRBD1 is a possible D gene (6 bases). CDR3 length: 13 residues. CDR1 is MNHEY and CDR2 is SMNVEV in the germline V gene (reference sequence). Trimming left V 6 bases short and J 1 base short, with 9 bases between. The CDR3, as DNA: TGTGCCAGCAGGGGACACCTCCAAGAGACCCAGTACTTC. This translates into CASRGHLQETQYF.

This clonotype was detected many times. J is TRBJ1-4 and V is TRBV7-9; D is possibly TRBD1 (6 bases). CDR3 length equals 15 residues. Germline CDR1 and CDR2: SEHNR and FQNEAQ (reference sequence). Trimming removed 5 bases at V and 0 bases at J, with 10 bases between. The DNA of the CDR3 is TGTGCCAGCAGCCCAAGACAGGCAACTAATGAAAAACTGTTTTTT. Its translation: CASSPRQATNEKLFF.

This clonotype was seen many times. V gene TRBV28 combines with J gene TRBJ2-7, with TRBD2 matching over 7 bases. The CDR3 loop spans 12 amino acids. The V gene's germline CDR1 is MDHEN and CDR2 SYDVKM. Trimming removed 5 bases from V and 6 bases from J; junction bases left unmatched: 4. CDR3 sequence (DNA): TGTGCCAGCAGTGCCGGGGAGGGCGAGCAGTACTTC. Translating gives CASSAGEGEQYF.

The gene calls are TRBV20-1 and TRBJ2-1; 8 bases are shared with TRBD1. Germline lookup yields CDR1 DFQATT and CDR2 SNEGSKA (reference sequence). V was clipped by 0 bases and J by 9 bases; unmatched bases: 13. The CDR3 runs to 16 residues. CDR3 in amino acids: CSARDAAMVTGGEQFF. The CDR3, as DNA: TGCAGTGCTAGAGATGCAGCCATGGTCACAGGGGGTGAGCAGTTCTTC.

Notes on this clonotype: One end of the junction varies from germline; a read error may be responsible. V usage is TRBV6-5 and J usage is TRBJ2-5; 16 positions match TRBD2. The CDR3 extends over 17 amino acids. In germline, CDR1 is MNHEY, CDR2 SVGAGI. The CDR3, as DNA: TGTGCCTGCAGTTACGGTGGGACTAGCGGGAGGGGGGAGACCCAGTACTTC. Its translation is CACSYGGTSGRGETQYF.

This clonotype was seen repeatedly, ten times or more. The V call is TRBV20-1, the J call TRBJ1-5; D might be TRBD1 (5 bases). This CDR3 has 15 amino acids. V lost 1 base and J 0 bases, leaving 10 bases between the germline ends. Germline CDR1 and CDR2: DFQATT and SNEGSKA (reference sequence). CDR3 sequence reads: CSARGGRYSNQPQHF. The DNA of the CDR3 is TGCAGTGCTAGAGGGGGACGGTATAGCAATCAGCCCCAGCATTTT.